The source of this TCR beta chain is a study of T cell responses to AZD1222 COVID-19 vaccine. Study summary: Pooled in the analysis were second doses at about 4 or about 12 weeks. Study-wide points: There were vaccine-associated CD4 TCRs across spike, dominant at 160-218 and 743-854.

With regard to this clone: Antigen specificity is unknown.

V lost 5 bases to trimming and J lost 7 bases, with 18 bases between them. CDR3 length: 14 amino acids. CDR1 SEHNR and CDR2 FQNEAQ come from the germline V gene (reference sequence). Profiled with immunoSEQ multiplex PCR; TCRdb holds only in-frame clones, not every one. The sample lists 98,000 or so clones, roughly 93% seen once, with around 5% in the top ten. This specimen was peripheral blood, taken on day 0 of AZD1222 vaccination. This sequence originates from an adult in good health. V and J are TRBV7-9 and TRBJ2-7; D is tentatively TRBD1 or TRBD2 (6 bases each). CDR3 residues: CASSTIPGAGEQYF. CDR3 sequence (DNA): TGTGCCAGCAGCACCATTCCGGGGGCAGGTGAGCAGTACTTC. Full variable domain (rest looked up from reference TRBV7-9 and TRBJ2-7): DTGVSQNPRHKITKRGQNVTFRCDPISEHNRLYWYRQTLGQGPEFLTYFQNEAQLEKSRLLSDRFSAERPKGSFSTLEIQRTEQGDSAMYLCASSTIPGAGEQYFGPGTRLTVT.